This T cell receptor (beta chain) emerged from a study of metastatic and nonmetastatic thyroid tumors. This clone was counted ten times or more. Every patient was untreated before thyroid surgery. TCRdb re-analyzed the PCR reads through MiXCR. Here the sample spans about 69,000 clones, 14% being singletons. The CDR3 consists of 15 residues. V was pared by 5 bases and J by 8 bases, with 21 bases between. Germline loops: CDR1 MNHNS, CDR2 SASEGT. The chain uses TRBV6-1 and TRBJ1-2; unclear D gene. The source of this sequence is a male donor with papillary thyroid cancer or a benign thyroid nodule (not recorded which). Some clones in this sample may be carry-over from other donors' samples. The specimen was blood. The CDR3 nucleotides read TGTGCCAGCAGTTCCAAACTAACACGGGCCCGGGGCTACACCTTC. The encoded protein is CASSSKLTRARGYTF.